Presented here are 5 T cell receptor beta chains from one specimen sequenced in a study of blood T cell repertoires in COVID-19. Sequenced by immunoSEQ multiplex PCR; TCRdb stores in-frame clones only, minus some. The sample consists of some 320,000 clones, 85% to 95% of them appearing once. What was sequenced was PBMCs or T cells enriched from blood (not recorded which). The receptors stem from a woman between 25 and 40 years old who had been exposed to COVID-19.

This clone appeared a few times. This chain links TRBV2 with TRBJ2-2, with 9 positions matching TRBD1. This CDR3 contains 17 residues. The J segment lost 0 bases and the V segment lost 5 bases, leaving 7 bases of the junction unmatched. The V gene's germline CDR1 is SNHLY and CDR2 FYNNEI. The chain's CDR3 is CASSRSRDRANTGELFF. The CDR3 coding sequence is TGTGCCAGCAGTCGAAGCCGGGACAGGGCGAACACCGGGGAGCTGTTTTTT. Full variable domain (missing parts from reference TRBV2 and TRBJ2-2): EPEVTQTPSHQVTQMGQEVILRCVPISNHLYFYWYRQILGQKVEFLVSFYNNEISEKSEIFDDQFSVERPDGSNFTLKIRSTKLEDSAMYFCASSRSRDRANTGELFFGEGSRLTVL.

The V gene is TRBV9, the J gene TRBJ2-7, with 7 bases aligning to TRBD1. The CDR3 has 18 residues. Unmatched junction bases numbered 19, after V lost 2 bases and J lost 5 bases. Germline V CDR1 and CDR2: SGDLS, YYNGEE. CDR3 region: CASSVTGTAYTHRNEQYF. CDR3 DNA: TGTGCCAGCAGCGTGACCGGGACAGCCTACACCCATCGGAACGAGCAGTACTTC. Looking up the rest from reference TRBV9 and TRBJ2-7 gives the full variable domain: DSGVTQTPKHLITATGQRVTLRCSPRSGDLSVYWYQQSLDQGLQFLIQYYNGEERAKGNILERFSAQQFPDLHSELNLSSLELGDSALYFCASSVTGTAYTHRNEQYFGPGTRLTVT.

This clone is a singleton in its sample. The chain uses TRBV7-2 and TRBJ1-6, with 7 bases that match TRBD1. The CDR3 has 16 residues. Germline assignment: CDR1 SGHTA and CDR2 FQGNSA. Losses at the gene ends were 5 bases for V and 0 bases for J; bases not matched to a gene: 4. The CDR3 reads CASSPRDSSYNSPLHF. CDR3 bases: TGTGCCAGCAGCCCGCGGGACAGCTCCTATAATTCACCCCTCCACTTT.

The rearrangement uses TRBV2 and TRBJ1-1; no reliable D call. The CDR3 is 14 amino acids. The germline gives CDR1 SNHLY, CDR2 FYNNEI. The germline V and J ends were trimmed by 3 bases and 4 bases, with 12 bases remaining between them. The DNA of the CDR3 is TGTGCCAGCAGTGAGGCGGGGTGGGTCACTGAAGCTTTCTTT. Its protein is CASSEAGWVTEAFF.

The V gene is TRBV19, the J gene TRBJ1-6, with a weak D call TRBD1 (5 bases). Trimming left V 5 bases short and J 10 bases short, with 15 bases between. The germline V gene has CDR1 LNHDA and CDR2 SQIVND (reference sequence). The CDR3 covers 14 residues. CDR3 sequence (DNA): TGTGCCAGTAGTCACCCCCAGGGTCGGTCACCCCTCCACTTT. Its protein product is CASSHPQGRSPLHF. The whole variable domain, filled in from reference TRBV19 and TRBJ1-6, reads DGGITQSPKYLFRKEGQNVTLSCEQNLNHDAMYWYRQDPGQGLRLIYYSQIVNDFQKGDIAEGYSVSREKKESFPLTVTSAQKNPTAFYLCASSHPQGRSPLHFGNGTRLTVT.